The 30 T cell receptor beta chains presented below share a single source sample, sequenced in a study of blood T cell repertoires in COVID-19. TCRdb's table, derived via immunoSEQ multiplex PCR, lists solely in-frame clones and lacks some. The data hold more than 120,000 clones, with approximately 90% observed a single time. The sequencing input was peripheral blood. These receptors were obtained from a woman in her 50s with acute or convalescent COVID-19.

CDR3 protein: CSVEDSASTDTQYF. The CDR3 DNA is TGCAGCGTAGAGGACAGCGCTAGCACAGATACGCAGTATTTT. The chain uses TRBV29-1 and TRBJ2-3; maybe TRBD1 (6 bases). Per the germline V gene, CDR1 is SQVTM and CDR2 is ANQGSEA. V was shortened by 6 bases and J by 0 bases, with 13 bases between the two germline ends. This CDR3 spans 14 amino acids.

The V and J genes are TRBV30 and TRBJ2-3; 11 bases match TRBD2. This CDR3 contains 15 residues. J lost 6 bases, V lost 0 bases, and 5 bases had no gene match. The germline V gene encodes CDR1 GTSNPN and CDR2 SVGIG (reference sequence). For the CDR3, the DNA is TGTGCCTGGAGTGTATCTAGCGGGGGGTCGGATACGCAGTATTTT. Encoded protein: CAWSVSSGGSDTQYF.

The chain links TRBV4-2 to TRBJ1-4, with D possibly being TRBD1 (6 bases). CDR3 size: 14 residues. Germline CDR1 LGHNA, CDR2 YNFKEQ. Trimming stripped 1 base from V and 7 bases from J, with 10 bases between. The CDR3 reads CASSQGQVTEKLFF. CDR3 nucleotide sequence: TGTGCCAGCAGCCAAGGACAGGTGACTGAAAAACTGTTTTTT.

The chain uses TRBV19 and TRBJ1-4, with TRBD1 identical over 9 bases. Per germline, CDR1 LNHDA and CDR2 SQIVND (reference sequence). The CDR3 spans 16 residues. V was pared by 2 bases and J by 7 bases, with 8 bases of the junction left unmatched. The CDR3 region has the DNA TGTGCCAGTAGTATAATACTGGGACAGGGTCCTGAAAAACTGTTTTTT. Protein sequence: CASSIILGQGPEKLFF.

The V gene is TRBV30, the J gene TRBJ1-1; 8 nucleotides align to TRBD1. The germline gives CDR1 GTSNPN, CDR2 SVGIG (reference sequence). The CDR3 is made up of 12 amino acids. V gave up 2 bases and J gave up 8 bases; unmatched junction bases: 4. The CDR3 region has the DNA TGTGCCTGGAGTCCCCGGACAGGGGAAGCTTTCTTT. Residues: CAWSPRTGEAFF.

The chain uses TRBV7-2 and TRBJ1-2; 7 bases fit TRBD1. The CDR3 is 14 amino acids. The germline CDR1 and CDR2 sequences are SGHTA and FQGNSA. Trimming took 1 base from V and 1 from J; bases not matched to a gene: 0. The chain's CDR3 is CASSLGQGNYGYTF. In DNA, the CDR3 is TGTGCCAGCAGCTTAGGACAGGGTAACTATGGCTACACCTTC.

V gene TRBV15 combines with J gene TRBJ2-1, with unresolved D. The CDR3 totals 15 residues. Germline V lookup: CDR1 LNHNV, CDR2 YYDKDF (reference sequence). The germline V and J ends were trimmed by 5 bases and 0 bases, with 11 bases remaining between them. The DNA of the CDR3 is TGTGCCACCAGCCCCGGTGGTGCCTCCTACAATGAGCAGTTCTTC. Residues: CATSPGGASYNEQFF. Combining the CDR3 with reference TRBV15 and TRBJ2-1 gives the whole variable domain DAMVIQNPRYQVTQFGKPVTLSCSQTLNHNVMYWYQQKSSQAPKLLFHYYDKDFNNEADTPDNFQSRRPNTSFCFLDIRSPGLGDTAMYLCATSPGGASYNEQFFGPGTRLTVL.

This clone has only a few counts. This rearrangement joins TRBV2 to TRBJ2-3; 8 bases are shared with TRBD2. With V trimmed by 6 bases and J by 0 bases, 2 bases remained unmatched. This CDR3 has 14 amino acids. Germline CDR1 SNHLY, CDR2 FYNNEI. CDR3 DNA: TGTGCCAGCAGGAGCGGGGGAAGCACAGATACGCAGTATTTT. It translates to CASRSGGSTDTQYF.

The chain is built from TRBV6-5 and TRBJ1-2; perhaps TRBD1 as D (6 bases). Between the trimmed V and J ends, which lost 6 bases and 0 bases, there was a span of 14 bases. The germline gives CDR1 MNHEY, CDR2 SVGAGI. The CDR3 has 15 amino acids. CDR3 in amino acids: CASRPPRTANYGYTF. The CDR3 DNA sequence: TGTGCCAGCAGACCCCCTCGGACAGCTAACTATGGCTACACCTTC.

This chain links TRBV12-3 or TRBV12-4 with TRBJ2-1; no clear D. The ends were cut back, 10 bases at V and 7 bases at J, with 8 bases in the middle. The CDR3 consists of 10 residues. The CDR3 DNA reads TGTGCCAACTCCGGGAATGAGCAGTTCTTC. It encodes CANSGNEQFF.

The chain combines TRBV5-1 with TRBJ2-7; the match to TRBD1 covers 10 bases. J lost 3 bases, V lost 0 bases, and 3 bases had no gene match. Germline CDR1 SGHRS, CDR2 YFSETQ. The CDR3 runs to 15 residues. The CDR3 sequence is CASSLGTGGIYEQYF. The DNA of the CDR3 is TGCGCCAGCAGCTTGGGGACAGGGGGAATCTACGAGCAGTACTTC.

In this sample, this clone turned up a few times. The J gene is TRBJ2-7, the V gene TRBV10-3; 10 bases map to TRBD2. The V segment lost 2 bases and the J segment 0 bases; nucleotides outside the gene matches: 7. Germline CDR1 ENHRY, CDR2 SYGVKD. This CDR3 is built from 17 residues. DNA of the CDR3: TGTGCCATCAGTGAGAGCGGACTAGCGGAGAGCTCCTACGAGCAGTACTTC. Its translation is CAISESGLAESSYEQYF.

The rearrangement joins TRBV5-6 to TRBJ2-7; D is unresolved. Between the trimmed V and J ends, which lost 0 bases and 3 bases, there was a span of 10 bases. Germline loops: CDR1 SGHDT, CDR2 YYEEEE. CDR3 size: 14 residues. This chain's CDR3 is CASSLEYEFYEQYF. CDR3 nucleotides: TGTGCCAGCAGCTTGGAGTACGAGTTCTACGAGCAGTACTTC. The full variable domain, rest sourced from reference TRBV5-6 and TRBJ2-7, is DAGVTQSPTHLIKTRGQQVTLRCSPKSGHDTVSWYQQALGQGPQFIFQYYEEEERQRGNFPDRFSGHQFPNYSSELNVNALLLGDSALYLCASSLEYEFYEQYFGPGTRLTVT.

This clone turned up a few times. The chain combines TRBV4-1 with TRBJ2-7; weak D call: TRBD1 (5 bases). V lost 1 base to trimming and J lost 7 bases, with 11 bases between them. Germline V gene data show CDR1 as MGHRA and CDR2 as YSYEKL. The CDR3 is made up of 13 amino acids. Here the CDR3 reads CASSQGRAVEQYF. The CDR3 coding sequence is TGCGCCAGCAGCCAAGGCAGGGCAGTTGAGCAGTACTTC.

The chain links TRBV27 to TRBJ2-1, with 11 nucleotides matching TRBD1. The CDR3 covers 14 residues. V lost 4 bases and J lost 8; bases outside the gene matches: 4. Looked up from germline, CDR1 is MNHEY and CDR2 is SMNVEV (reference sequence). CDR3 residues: CASSWDRGNYEQFF. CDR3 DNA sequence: TGTGCCAGCAGTTGGGACAGGGGGAATTATGAGCAGTTCTTC.

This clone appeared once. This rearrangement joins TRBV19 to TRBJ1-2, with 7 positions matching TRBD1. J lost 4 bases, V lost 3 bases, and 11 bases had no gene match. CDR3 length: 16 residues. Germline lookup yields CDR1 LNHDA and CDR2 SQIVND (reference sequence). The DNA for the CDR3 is TGTGCCAGTAGTATCCCCGGGACAGCCATTCCCTATGGCTACACCTTC. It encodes CASSIPGTAIPYGYTF.

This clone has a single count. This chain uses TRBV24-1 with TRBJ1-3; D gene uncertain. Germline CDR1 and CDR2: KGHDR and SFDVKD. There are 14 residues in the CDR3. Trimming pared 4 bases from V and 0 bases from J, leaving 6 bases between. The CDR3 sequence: CATSEAGSGNTIYF. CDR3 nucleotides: TGTGCCACCAGTGAGGCAGGCTCTGGAAACACCATATATTTT.

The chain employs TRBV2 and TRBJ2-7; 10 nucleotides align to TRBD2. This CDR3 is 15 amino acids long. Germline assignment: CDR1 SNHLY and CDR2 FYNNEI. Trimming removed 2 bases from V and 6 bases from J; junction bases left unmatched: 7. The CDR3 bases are TGTGCCAGCAGTGAAACGTCTAGCGGGGGAGGCGAGCAGTACTTC. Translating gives CASSETSSGGGEQYF.

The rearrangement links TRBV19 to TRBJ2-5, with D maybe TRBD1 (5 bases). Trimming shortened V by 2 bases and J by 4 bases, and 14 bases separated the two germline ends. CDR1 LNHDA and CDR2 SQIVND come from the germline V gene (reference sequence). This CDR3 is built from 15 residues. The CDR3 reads CASSISQGGRETQYF. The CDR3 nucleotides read TGTGCCAGTAGTATAAGTCAGGGCGGACGAGAGACCCAGTACTTC.

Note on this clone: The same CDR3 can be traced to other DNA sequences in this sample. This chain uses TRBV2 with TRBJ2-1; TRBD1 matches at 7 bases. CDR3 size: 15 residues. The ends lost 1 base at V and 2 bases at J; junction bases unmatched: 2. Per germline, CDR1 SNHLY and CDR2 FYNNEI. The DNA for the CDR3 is TGTGCCAGCAGTGAAGGACAGGGCGCCTACAATGAGCAGTTCTTC. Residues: CASSEGQGAYNEQFF.

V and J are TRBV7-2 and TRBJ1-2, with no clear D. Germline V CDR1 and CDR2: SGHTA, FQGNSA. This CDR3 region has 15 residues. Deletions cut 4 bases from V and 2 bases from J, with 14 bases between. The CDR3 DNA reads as TGTGCCAGCAGCTACCGAGGCGGGGAGAACTATGGCTACACCTTC. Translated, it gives CASSYRGGENYGYTF. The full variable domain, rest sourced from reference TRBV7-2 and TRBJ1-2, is GAGVSQSPSNKVTEKGKDVELRCDPISGHTALYWYRQSLGQGLEFLIYFQGNSAPDKSGLPSDRFSAERTGGSVSTLTIQRTQQEDSAVYLCASSYRGGENYGYTFGSGTRLTVV.

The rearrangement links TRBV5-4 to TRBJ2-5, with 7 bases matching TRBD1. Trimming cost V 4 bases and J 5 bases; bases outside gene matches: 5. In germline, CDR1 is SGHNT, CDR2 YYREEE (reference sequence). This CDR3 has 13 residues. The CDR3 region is CASSAPGQETQYF. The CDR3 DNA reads TGTGCCAGCAGCGCGCCGGGACAGGAGACCCAGTACTTC.

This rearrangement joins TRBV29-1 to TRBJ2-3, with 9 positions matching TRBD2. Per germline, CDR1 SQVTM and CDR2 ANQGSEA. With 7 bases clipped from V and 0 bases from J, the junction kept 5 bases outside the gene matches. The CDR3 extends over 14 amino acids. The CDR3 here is CSARTSGSTDTQYF. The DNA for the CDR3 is TGCAGCGCACGAACTAGCGGGAGCACAGATACGCAGTATTTT.

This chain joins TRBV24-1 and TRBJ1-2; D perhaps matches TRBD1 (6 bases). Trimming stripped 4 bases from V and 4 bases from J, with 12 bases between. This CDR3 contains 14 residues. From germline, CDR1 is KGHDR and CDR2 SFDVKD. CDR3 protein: CATSEQGFVYGYTF. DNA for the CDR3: TGTGCCACCAGTGAACAGGGCTTTGTCTATGGCTACACCTTC.

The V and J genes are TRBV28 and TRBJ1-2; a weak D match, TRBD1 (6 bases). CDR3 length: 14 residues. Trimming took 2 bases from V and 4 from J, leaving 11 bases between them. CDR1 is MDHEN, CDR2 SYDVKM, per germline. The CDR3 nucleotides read TGTGCCAGCAGTTTAACAGCAGGGGCCTATGGCTACACCTTC. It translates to CASSLTAGAYGYTF.

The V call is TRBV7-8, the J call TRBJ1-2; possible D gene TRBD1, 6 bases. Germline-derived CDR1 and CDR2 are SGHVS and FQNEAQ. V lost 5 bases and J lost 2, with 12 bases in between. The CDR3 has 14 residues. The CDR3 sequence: CASSQMQGNYGYTF. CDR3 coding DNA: TGTGCCAGCAGCCAAATGCAGGGGAACTATGGCTACACCTTC.

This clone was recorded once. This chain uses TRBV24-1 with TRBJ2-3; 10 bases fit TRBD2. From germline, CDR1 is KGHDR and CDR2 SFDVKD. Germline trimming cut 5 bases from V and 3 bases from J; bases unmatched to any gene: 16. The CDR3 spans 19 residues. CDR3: CATSARPGLADVKTDTQYF. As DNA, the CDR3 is TGTGCCACCAGTGCCCGGCCTGGACTAGCGGACGTTAAAACAGATACGCAGTATTTT.

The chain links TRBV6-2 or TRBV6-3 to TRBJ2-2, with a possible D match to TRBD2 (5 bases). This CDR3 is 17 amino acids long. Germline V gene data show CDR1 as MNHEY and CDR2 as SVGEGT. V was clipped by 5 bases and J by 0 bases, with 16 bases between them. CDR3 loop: CASSQTTRSTNTGELFF. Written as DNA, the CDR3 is TGTGCCAGCAGTCAGACAACTAGATCCACGAACACCGGGGAGCTGTTTTTT.

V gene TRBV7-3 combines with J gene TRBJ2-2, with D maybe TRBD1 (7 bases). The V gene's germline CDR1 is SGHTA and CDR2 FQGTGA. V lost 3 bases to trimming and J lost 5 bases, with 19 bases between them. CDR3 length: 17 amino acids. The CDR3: CASSFQPGGGRTGELFF. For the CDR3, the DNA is TGTGCCAGCAGCTTTCAACCCGGAGGGGGCCGAACCGGGGAGCTGTTTTTT.

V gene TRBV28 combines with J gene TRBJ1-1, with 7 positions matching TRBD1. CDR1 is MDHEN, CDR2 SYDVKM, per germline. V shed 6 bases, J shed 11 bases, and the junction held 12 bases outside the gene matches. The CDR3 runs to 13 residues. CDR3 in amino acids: CASRSQGVIEAFF. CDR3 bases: TGTGCCAGCAGGTCCCAGGGGGTAATTGAGGCTTTCTTT.